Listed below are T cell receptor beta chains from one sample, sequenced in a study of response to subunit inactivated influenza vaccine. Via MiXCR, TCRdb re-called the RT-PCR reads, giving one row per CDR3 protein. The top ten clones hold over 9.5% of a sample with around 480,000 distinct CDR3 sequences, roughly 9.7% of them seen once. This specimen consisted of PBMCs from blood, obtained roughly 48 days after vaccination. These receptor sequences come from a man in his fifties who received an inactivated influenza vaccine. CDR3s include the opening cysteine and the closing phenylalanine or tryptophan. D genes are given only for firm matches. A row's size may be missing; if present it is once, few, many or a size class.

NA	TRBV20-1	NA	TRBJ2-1	CSAGKRYNEQFF	TGCAGTGCCGGCAAGCGATACAATGAGCAGTTCTTC
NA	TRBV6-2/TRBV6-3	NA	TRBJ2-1	CASSYPGVQFF	TGTGCCAGCAGTTATCCAGGGGTGCAGTTCTTC
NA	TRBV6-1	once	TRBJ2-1	CASSARDGGDEQFF	TGTGCCAGCAGTGCCCGGGACGGCGGCGATGAGCAGTTCTTC
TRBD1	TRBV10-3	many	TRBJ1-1	CATAGQGATEAFF	TGTGCCACCGCTGGACAGGGGGCCACTGAAGCTTTCTTT
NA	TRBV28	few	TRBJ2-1	CASSPSQGGWNEQFF	TGTGCCAGCAGTCCCTCGCAGGGAGGTTGGAATGAGCAGTTCTTC
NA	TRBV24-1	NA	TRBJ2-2	CATSDLDQHTGELFF	TGTGCCACCAGTGATTTGGACCAGCACACCGGGGAGCTGTTTTTT
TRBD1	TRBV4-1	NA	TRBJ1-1	CASSQKQGRNTEAFF	TGCGCCAGCAGCCAGAAACAGGGGCGGAACACTGAAGCTTTCTTT
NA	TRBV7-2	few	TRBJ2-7	CASSPSQGHYEQYF	TGTGCCAGCAGCCCCAGCCAAGGCCACTACGAGCAGTACTTC
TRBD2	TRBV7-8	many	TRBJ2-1	CASSWTSGSLSYNEQFF	TGTGCCAGCAGTTGGACTAGCGGGAGTTTATCCTACAATGAGCAGTTCTTC
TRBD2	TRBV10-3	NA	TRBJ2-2	CATRGLNTGELFF	TGTGCCACACGGGGACTAAATACCGGGGAGCTGTTTTTT
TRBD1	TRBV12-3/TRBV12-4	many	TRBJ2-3	CASSLRTGSMPDTQYF	TGTGCCAGCAGCCTTAGGACAGGGTCAATGCCAGATACGCAGTATTTT
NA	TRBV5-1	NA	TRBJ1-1	CASSKPGQVSEAFF	TGCGCCAGCAGCAAGCCGGGACAAGTAAGTGAAGCTTTCTTT
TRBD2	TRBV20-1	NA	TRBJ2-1	CSAGGYSGREDEQFF	TGCAGTGCTGGAGGATATAGCGGGAGGGAGGATGAGCAGTTCTTC
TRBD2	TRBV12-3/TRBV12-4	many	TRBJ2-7	CASSPSGRGDYEQYF	TGTGCCAGCAGCCCCAGCGGGCGGGGGGACTACGAGCAGTACTTC
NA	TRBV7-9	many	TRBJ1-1	CASSFKGGAQPEAFF	TGTGCCAGCAGCTTCAAAGGAGGTGCACAGCCTGAAGCTTTCTTT
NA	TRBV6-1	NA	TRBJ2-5	CASSPGFRGYGETQYF	TGTGCCAGCAGCCCTGGGTTCCGGGGCTACGGGGAGACCCAGTACTTC
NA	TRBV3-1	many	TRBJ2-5	CASSQESTLRGTQYF	TGTGCCAGCAGCCAAGAGTCGACCTTACGAGGGACCCAGTACTTC
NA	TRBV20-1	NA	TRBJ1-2	CSARIPPPTLGYTF	TGCAGTGCTAGAATTCCCCCGCCGACCCTTGGCTACACCTTC
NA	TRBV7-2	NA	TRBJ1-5	CASSLELYSNQPQHF	TGTGCCAGCAGCTTGGAACTGTATAGCAATCAGCCCCAGCATTTT
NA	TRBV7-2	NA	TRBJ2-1	CASSLSLLEQFF	TGTGCCAGCAGCTTATCTCTACTTGAGCAGTTCTTC
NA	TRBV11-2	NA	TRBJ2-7	CASSLAIERATYEQYF	TGTGCCAGCAGCTTAGCGATCGAGCGGGCCACCTACGAGCAGTACTTC
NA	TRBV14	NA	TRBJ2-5	CASSPPASEPTVETQYF	TGTGCCAGCAGCCCCCCCGCTAGCGAGCCAACGGTGGAGACCCAGTACTTC
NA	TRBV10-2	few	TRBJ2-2	CAKIRDLPHTGELFF	TGCGCCAAAATACGGGACTTACCGCACACCGGGGAGTTGTTTTTT
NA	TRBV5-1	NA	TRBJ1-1	CASSLAGRATEAFF	TGCGCCAGCAGCTTGGCCGGCAGGGCAACTGAAGCTTTCTTT
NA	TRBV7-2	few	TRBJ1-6	CASSLGAAPSVLHF	TGTGCCAGCAGCTTAGGGGCGGCCCCTTCAGTCCTCCACTTT
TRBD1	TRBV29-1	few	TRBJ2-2	CSGTGTANTGELFF	TGCAGCGGTACCGGGACAGCGAACACCGGGGAGCTGTTTTTT
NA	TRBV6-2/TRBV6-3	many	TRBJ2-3	CASSSHRESTDTQYF	TGTGCCAGCAGTTCACACAGGGAGTCCACAGATACGCAGTATTTT
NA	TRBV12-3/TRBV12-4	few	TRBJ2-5	CASSLAGGAGETQYF	TGTGCCAGCAGTTTAGCGGGGGGAGCAGGGGAGACCCAGTACTTC
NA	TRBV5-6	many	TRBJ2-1	CASSYPGSSYNEQFF	TGTGCCAGCAGCTACCCTGGGAGCTCCTACAATGAGCAGTTCTTC
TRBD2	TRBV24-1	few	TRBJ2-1	CATSDPLAGSPRDEQFF	TGTGCCACCAGTGACCCCTTAGCGGGAAGCCCTCGGGATGAGCAGTTCTTC
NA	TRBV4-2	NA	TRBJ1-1	CASSPELNTEAFF	TGTGCCAGCAGCCCCGAGCTGAACACTGAAGCTTTCTTT
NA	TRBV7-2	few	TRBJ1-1	CASSLVAHRNTEAFF	TGTGCCAGCAGCTTAGTAGCCCACCGGAACACTGAAGCTTTCTTT
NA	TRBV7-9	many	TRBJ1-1	CASSLPPGSEAFF	TGTGCCAGCAGCTTACCCCCAGGGTCTGAAGCTTTCTTT
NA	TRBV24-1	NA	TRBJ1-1	CATRSGSEAFF	TGTGCCACCAGAAGTGGCAGTGAAGCTTTCTTT
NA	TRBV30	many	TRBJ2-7	CAWSVGQGPYEQYF	TGTGCCTGGAGTGTCGGGCAGGGACCCTACGAGCAGTACTTC
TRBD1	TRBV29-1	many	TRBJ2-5	CSALTGGVETQYF	TGCAGCGCACTGACAGGGGGCGTTGAGACCCAGTACTTC
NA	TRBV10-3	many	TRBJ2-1	CAISRSGEYNEQFF	TGTGCCATCAGTCGTAGCGGAGAATACAATGAGCAGTTCTTC
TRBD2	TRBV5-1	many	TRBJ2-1	CASSSDSGLSYNEQFF	TGCGCCAGCAGCTCGGATAGCGGGCTCTCCTACAATGAGCAGTTCTTC
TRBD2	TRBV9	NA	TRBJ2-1	CASSGRLAGGLYNEQFF	TGTGCCAGCAGCGGGAGACTAGCGGGGGGGCTCTACAATGAGCAGTTCTTC
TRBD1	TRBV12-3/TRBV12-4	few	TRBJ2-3	CASSYGTGGTDTQYF	TGTGCCAGCAGTTATGGGACAGGGGGCACAGATACGCAGTATTTT
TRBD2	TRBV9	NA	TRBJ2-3	CASSPRLAGGGADTQYF	TGTGCCAGCAGCCCCCGACTAGCGGGGGGCGGCGCAGATACGCAGTATTTT
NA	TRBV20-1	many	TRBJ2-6	CSARDLAGLGGANVLTF	TGCAGTGCTAGAGATTTGGCGGGTCTAGGAGGGGCCAACGTCCTGACTTTC
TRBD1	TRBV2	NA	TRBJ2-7	CASRWDSISYEQYF	TGTGCCAGCAGGTGGGACAGTATCTCCTACGAGCAGTACTTC
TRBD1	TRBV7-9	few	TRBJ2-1	CASSSRRQGIGDNEQFF	TGTGCCAGCAGCTCCCGACGACAGGGGATAGGGGACAATGAGCAGTTCTTC
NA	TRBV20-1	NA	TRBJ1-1	CSARGRTANTEAFF	TGCAGTGCTAGAGGCAGGACTGCGAACACTGAAGCTTTCTTT
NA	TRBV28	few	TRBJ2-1	CASSLSGLYEQFF	TGTGCCAGCAGTTTATCCGGCCTTTATGAGCAGTTCTTC
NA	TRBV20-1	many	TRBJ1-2	CSARGGYGYTF	TGCAGTGCTAGAGGGGGATATGGCTACACCTTC
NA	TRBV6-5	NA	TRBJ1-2	CASSYSGSEYGYTF	TGTGCCAGCAGTTACTCAGGGTCTGAATATGGCTACACCTTC
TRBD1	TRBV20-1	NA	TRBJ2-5	CSARFSGGIETQYF	TGCAGTGCTAGATTTTCAGGGGGCATTGAGACCCAGTACTTC
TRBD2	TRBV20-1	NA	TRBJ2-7	CCARDGGHLLAGNSYEQYF	TGCTGTGCTAGAGATGGTGGACATCTACTAGCGGGGAATAGCTACGAGCAGTACTTC
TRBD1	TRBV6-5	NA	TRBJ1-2	CASSYSTGTGGASGYTF	TGTGCCAGCAGTTACTCGACGGGGACAGGGGGCGCAAGTGGCTACACCTTC
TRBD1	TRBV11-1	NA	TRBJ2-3	CASSLAGAGTAYTDTQYF	TGTGCCAGCAGCTTAGCCGGGGCCGGGACAGCATACACAGATACGCAGTATTTT
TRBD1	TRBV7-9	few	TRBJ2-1	CASSSDRGANNEQFF	TGTGCCAGCAGTTCCGACAGGGGGGCCAACAATGAGCAGTTCTTC
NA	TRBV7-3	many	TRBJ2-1	CASSFITSHEQFF	TGTGCCAGCAGCTTTATCACTAGTCATGAGCAGTTCTTC
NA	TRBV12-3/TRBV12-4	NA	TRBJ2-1	CASTKGQGAANNEQFF	TGTGCCAGCACCAAAGGGCAGGGAGCGGCGAACAATGAGCAGTTCTTC
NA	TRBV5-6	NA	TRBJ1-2	CASSPLGGGSYEGYTF	TGTGCCAGCAGCCCCCTCGGCGGGGGGTCTTATGAAGGCTACACCTTC
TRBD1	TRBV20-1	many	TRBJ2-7	CSATDRLDSYEQYF	TGCAGTGCTACGGACAGGCTGGATTCCTACGAGCAGTACTTC
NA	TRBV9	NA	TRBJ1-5	CASSPHSNNQPQHF	TGTGCCAGCAGCCCACACAGCAACAATCAGCCCCAGCATTTT
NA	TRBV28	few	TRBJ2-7	CASSFLNYEQYF	TGTGCCAGCAGTTTTTTAAATTACGAGCAGTACTTC
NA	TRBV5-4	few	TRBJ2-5	CASSLAATRQETQYF	TGTGCCAGCAGCTTGGCCGCGACAAGACAAGAGACCCAGTACTTC